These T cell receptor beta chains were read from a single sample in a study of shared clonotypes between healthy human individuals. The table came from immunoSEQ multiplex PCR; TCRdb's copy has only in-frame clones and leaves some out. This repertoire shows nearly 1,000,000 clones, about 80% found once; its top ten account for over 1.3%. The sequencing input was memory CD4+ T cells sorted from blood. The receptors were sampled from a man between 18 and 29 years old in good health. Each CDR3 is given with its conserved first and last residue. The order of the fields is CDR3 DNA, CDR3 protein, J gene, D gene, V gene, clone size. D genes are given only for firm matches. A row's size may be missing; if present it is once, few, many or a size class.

CDR3nt: TGTGCCAGCAGCGACACGGGGATAGAAAATTCACCCCTCCACTTT
CDR3aa: CASSDTGIENSPLHF
j_gene: TRBJ1-6
d_gene: -
v_gene: TRBV6-6
abundance: -

CDR3nt: TGCGCCAGCAGCTTGGGACACACGAACACTGAAGCTTTCTTT
CDR3aa: CASSLGHTNTEAFF
j_gene: TRBJ1-1
d_gene: -
v_gene: TRBV5-1
abundance: -

CDR3nt: TGTGCCTGGAGTGGCTGGGATTATAATTCACCCCTCCACTTT
CDR3aa: CAWSGWDYNSPLHF
j_gene: TRBJ1-6
d_gene: -
v_gene: TRBV30
abundance: -

CDR3nt: TGCAGCGTTGCCCTCAGACTAGCGGGTAACAATGAGCAGTTCTTC
CDR3aa: CSVALRLAGNNEQFF
j_gene: TRBJ2-1
d_gene: TRBD2
v_gene: TRBV29-1
abundance: -

CDR3nt: TGTGCCAGCAGCTTACGGGGGGCAACTAATGAAAAACTGTTTTTT
CDR3aa: CASSLRGATNEKLFF
j_gene: TRBJ1-4
d_gene: -
v_gene: TRBV5-6
abundance: few

CDR3nt: TGCGCCAGCAGCGAAGGTGTCGGGACAGGGCAGGCGGATACGCAGTATTTT
CDR3aa: CASSEGVGTGQADTQYF
j_gene: TRBJ2-3
d_gene: TRBD1
v_gene: TRBV5-1
abundance: few

CDR3nt: TGTGCCAGCAGTGTTGCGGTCTCCTACAATGAGCAGTTCTTC
CDR3aa: CASSVAVSYNEQFF
j_gene: TRBJ2-1
d_gene: -
v_gene: TRBV2
abundance: -

CDR3nt: TGTGCCAGCAGCTTGGGAACTAGCGGCTACAATGAGCAGTTCTTC
CDR3aa: CASSLGTSGYNEQFF
j_gene: TRBJ2-1
d_gene: TRBD2
v_gene: TRBV5-4
abundance: -

CDR3nt: TGTGCCACCGCAGGGTCTGGCGTCGAGCAGTACTTC
CDR3aa: CATAGSGVEQYF
j_gene: TRBJ2-7
d_gene: -
v_gene: TRBV10-3
abundance: -

CDR3nt: TGTGCCAGCAGCTCCGGCGGAACTCAAGAGACCCAGTACTTC
CDR3aa: CASSSGGTQETQYF
j_gene: TRBJ2-5
d_gene: -
v_gene: TRBV4-2
abundance: few

CDR3nt: TGTGCCAGCAGACGGGGGAACACTGAAGCTTTCTTT
CDR3aa: CASRRGNTEAFF
j_gene: TRBJ1-1
d_gene: -
v_gene: TRBV6-1
abundance: -

CDR3nt: TGTGCCAGCAGCTCCACCTTAGCGGGCTCCCTCTACGAGCAGTACTTC
CDR3aa: CASSSTLAGSLYEQYF
j_gene: TRBJ2-7
d_gene: TRBD2
v_gene: TRBV11-2
abundance: -

CDR3nt: TGTGCCAGCAGCCGAGGGACGGACCTCACCGGGGAGCTGTTTTTT
CDR3aa: CASSRGTDLTGELFF
j_gene: TRBJ2-2
d_gene: -
v_gene: TRBV6-6
abundance: -

CDR3nt: TGTGCCAGCAGCTTTACCGGGACAGGGAACTATGGCTACACCTTC
CDR3aa: CASSFTGTGNYGYTF
j_gene: TRBJ1-2
d_gene: TRBD1
v_gene: TRBV7-9
abundance: -

CDR3nt: TGTGCCAGCAGTTACTCGCCGGGACAGGGGACCTACGAGCAGTACTTC
CDR3aa: CASSYSPGQGTYEQYF
j_gene: TRBJ2-7
d_gene: TRBD1
v_gene: TRBV6-5
abundance: -

CDR3nt: TGTGCCAGCAGCCCGACACGGACGGAGACCCAGTACTTC
CDR3aa: CASSPTRTETQYF
j_gene: TRBJ2-5
d_gene: -
v_gene: TRBV7-6
abundance: -

CDR3nt: TGTGCCAGCAGCCCCGGGACTAGGGGAAGCACAGATACGCAGTATTTT
CDR3aa: CASSPGTRGSTDTQYF
j_gene: TRBJ2-3
d_gene: TRBD2
v_gene: TRBV9
abundance: few

CDR3nt: TGTGCCAGCAGTGCCTCAGTCTCTGGAAACACCATATATTTT
CDR3aa: CASSASVSGNTIYF
j_gene: TRBJ1-3
d_gene: -
v_gene: TRBV27
abundance: -

CDR3nt: TGTGCCAGCAGTACCGGCAGCACTGGGTTAGGGGGCTACACCTTC
CDR3aa: CASSTGSTGLGGYTF
j_gene: TRBJ1-2
d_gene: -
v_gene: TRBV6-6
abundance: -

CDR3nt: TGTGCCAGCTACGAGGACAGTTATGGCTACACCTTC
CDR3aa: CASYEDSYGYTF
j_gene: TRBJ1-2
d_gene: -
v_gene: TRBV6-5
abundance: -

CDR3nt: TGTGCCAGCAGCTTAGAAGGGGGCATGAACACTGAAGCTTTCTTT
CDR3aa: CASSLEGGMNTEAFF
j_gene: TRBJ1-1
d_gene: TRBD1
v_gene: TRBV11-2
abundance: few

CDR3nt: TGTGCCAGCAGCCCGACAGGTTACAATGAGCAGTTCTTC
CDR3aa: CASSPTGYNEQFF
j_gene: TRBJ2-1
d_gene: -
v_gene: TRBV7-3
abundance: -

CDR3nt: TGTGCCAGCACCTCTCCGGGGGGACTAAGCAATCAGCCCCAGCATTTT
CDR3aa: CASTSPGGLSNQPQHF
j_gene: TRBJ1-5
d_gene: -
v_gene: TRBV6-6
abundance: -

CDR3nt: TGTGCCAGCAGTGAGGTGGTCCGGTTGTCCTATGGCTACACCTTC
CDR3aa: CASSEVVRLSYGYTF
j_gene: TRBJ1-2
d_gene: -
v_gene: TRBV2
abundance: -

CDR3nt: TGTGCCAGCGCGCCGGGACAGGGCTACGAGCAGTACTTC
CDR3aa: CASAPGQGYEQYF
j_gene: TRBJ2-7
d_gene: TRBD1
v_gene: TRBV19
abundance: -

CDR3nt: TGCGCCAGCAGCTACACGGGACAGGGGGCGGATGGCTACACCTTC
CDR3aa: CASSYTGQGADGYTF
j_gene: TRBJ1-2
d_gene: TRBD1
v_gene: TRBV5-1
abundance: -

CDR3nt: TGTGCCAGCAGCTTACGGGGGGTACAAGAGACCCAGTACTTC
CDR3aa: CASSLRGVQETQYF
j_gene: TRBJ2-5
d_gene: TRBD2
v_gene: TRBV5-6
abundance: few

CDR3nt: TGTGCCATCACCTCCTCCGCCGCGAACTATGGCTACACCTTC
CDR3aa: CAITSSAANYGYTF
j_gene: TRBJ1-2
d_gene: -
v_gene: TRBV10-3
abundance: -

CDR3nt: TGTGCCTGGAGAGGACTAGCGGGGACCGGGGAGCTGTTTTTT
CDR3aa: CAWRGLAGTGELFF
j_gene: TRBJ2-2
d_gene: TRBD2
v_gene: TRBV30
abundance: few

CDR3nt: TGTGCCACCCGAATCCCCAGTACTACAGGTTCCCGCAATCAGCCCCAGCATTTT
CDR3aa: CATRIPSTTGSRNQPQHF
j_gene: TRBJ1-5
d_gene: -
v_gene: TRBV9
abundance: few

CDR3nt: TGTGCCAGCAGTCCGTCCGGGACTAGCGTGGGTACGCAGTATTTT
CDR3aa: CASSPSGTSVGTQYF
j_gene: TRBJ2-3
d_gene: TRBD2
v_gene: TRBV11-3
abundance: -

CDR3nt: TGTGCCAGTAGCGAAAACGCAGAGACCCAGTACTTC
CDR3aa: CASSENAETQYF
j_gene: TRBJ2-5
d_gene: -
v_gene: TRBV19
abundance: -

CDR3nt: TGTGCCAGCAGTCCGCAGGGTTGGAGTAATGAAAAACTGTTTTTT
CDR3aa: CASSPQGWSNEKLFF
j_gene: TRBJ1-4
d_gene: -
v_gene: TRBV5-6
abundance: -

CDR3nt: TGTGCCAGCAGCCAGACAGGGTACGGTTCACCCCTCCACTTT
CDR3aa: CASSQTGYGSPLHF
j_gene: TRBJ1-6
d_gene: TRBD1
v_gene: TRBV6-5
abundance: -

CDR3nt: TGTGCCTGGTCCTCTGGAAACACCATATATTTT
CDR3aa: CAWSSGNTIYF
j_gene: TRBJ1-3
d_gene: -
v_gene: TRBV30
abundance: -

CDR3nt: TGTGCCAGCAGCTTACGATACGGGGAGCTGTTTTTT
CDR3aa: CASSLRYGELFF
j_gene: TRBJ2-2
d_gene: -
v_gene: TRBV7-2
abundance: many